The 9 T cell receptor beta chains reported below all come from one sample, sequenced in a study of T-cell reconstitution after alpha-beta-depleted transplantation in children listed by TCRdb under 2016. Libraries were prepared through PCR. The run used an Illumina HiSeq 2500. Molecular barcoding was employed in the preparation of TCR libraries, with unique molecular identifiers being used to normalize TCRbeta repertoire quantification. TCRdb reprocessed the public reads (quality trimming at Q25 with fastp, clone calling with MiXCR) and kept in-frame beta chains. When rows share a CDR3 protein, they turn into one entry using the most common DNA and genes. In all, the sample holds approximately 300,000 distinct CDR3 sequences, and 11% of those were seen once. The ten largest clones represent 23% of the sample. The sample's treatment or condition label is to be understood as: allogeneic hematopoietic cell transplantation with graft depleted of TCRalphabeta T cells and CD19 B cells.

The specimen comprised peripheral blood, sampled 180 days after TCRalphabeta/CD19-depleted stem cell transplant. These receptors were taken from a male patient aged 2-10 years who had a stem cell transplant for chronic granulomatous disease, so the T cells may come from the graft donor.

This clonotype was seen once. A much larger clone differs by one base, so this may be a read error. The chain couples TRBV11-1 to TRBJ2-7; 7 nucleotides agree with TRBD1. Trimming removed 4 bases from V and 2 bases from J; junction bases left unmatched: 5. Looked up from germline, CDR1 is SGHAT and CDR2 is FQDESV (reference sequence). CDR3 length equals 14 residues. As DNA, the CDR3 is TGTGCCAGCAGCTGCGACAGGGTGGCCTACGAGCAGTACTTC. As protein: CASSCDRVAYEQYF.

This chain connects TRBV3-1 to TRBJ2-1, with 13 bases identical to TRBD2. This CDR3 contains 15 residues. V lost 4 bases to trimming and J lost 13 bases; unmatched junction nucleotides: 10. In germline, CDR1 is LGHDT, CDR2 YNNKEL (reference sequence). The CDR3 region is CASSRTGTSGKNQFF. For the CDR3, the DNA is TGTGCCAGCAGCCGTACCGGGACTAGCGGGAAGAACCAGTTCTTC.

Note on this clonotype: This sequence may be a read error, since a much larger clone differs from it by one base. V usage is TRBV5-1 and J usage is TRBJ2-7; 7 bases are shared with TRBD1. CDR1 SGHRS and CDR2 YFSETQ come from the germline V gene. This CDR3 spans 13 amino acids. The DNA of the CDR3 is TGCACCAGCAGCCCGGGACAGTCCTACGAGCAGTACTTC. Residues: CTSSPGQSYEQYF. Full variable domain (remainder filled in from reference TRBV5-1 and TRBJ2-7): KAGVTQTPRYLIKTRGQQVTLSCSPISGHRSVSWYQQTPGQGLQFLFEYFSETQRNKGNFPGRFSGRQFSNSRSEMNVSTLELGDSALYLCTSSPGQSYEQYFGPGTRLTVT.

This clonotype was detected ten times or more. The J gene is TRBJ2-2, the V gene TRBV20-1, with a tentative D call TRBD1 (6 bases). The CDR3 runs to 14 residues. Trimming cost V 4 bases and J 0 bases, with 9 bases left between them. The germline gives CDR1 DFQATT, CDR2 SNEGSKA (reference sequence). The CDR3 sequence: CSAKGQPNTGELFF. CDR3 sequence (DNA): TGCAGTGCTAAGGGACAACCGAACACCGGGGAGCTGTTTTTT.

This clonotype appeared many times. V usage is TRBV20-1 and J usage is TRBJ2-7; 11 nucleotides match TRBD2. Germline assignment: CDR1 DFQATT and CDR2 SNEGSKA (reference sequence). V gave up 4 bases and J gave up 4 bases; unmatched junction bases: 9. The CDR3 extends over 15 amino acids. CDR3 nucleotides: TGCAGTGCTAACCCCACCGGGACTAGCGGATACGAGCAGTACTTC. It codes for CSANPTGTSGYEQYF.

Notes on this clonotype: A much larger clone differs by one base, so this may be a read error. The rearrangement uses TRBV7-9 and TRBJ2-3, with 9 bases matching TRBD2. The CDR3 extends over 15 amino acids. The junction had 7 bases not matched to a gene; V was cut back by 7 bases and J by 2 bases. CDR1 SEHNR and CDR2 FQNEAQ come from the germline V gene (reference sequence). The CDR3 loop reads CASNPLAGITDTQYF. The CDR3 DNA sequence: TGTGCCAGCAATCCTCTAGCGGGAATCACAGATACGCAGTATTTT.

This clonotype was seen at least ten times. The chain has TRBV20-1 and TRBJ2-7; no clear D. Between the trimmed V and J ends, which lost 2 bases and 0 bases, there was a span of 5 bases. In germline, CDR1 is DFQATT, CDR2 SNEGSKA (reference sequence). The CDR3 covers 12 residues. This chain's CDR3 is CSARWDSYEQYF. In DNA, the CDR3 is TGCAGTGCTAGATGGGACTCCTACGAGCAGTACTTC.

This clonotype was observed many times. This chain joins TRBV20-1 and TRBJ2-5; 7 bases are shared with TRBD2. The CDR3 is 15 residues long. Germline values: CDR1 DFQATT, CDR2 SNEGSKA (reference sequence). V lost 0 bases to trimming and J lost 1 base; unmatched junction nucleotides: 5. Here the CDR3 reads CSARDLRESQETQYF. Written as DNA, the CDR3 is TGCAGTGCTAGAGATTTGCGGGAGTCCCAAGAGACCCAGTACTTC.

This clonotype has ten or more counts. The chain links TRBV23-1 to TRBJ2-5; TRBD1 aligns across 9 bases. TRBV23-1 is noted as an ORF with a role that remains uncertain. V was clipped by 4 bases and J by 4 bases; unmatched bases: 10. This CDR3 is built from 16 residues. Here the CDR3 DNA reads TGCGCCAGCAGTCGCGGGACAGGGTCTTTCCGAGAGACCCAGTACTTC. This gives the protein CASSRGTGSFRETQYF.